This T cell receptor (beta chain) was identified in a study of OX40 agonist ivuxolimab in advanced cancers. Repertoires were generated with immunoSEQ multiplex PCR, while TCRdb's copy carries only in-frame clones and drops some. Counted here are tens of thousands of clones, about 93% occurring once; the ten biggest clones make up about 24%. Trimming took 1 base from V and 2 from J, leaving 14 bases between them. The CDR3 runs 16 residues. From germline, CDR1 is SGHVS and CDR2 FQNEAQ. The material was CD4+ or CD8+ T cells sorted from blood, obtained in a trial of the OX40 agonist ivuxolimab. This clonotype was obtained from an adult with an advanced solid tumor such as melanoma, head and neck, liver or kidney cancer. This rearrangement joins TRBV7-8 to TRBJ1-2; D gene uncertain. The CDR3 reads CASSLEGSVANYGYTF. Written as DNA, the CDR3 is TGTGCCAGCAGCTTAGAAGGCTCCGTCGCCAACTATGGCTACACCTTC.